This TCR beta chain was captured in a study of T cell responses to AZD1222 COVID-19 vaccine. Using immunoSEQ multiplex PCR, the repertoire was profiled, and TCRdb retains in-frame clones only, with some absent. The table includes some 62,000 clones, about 74% detected once. The receptor was isolated from an adult in good health. The material sequenced was peripheral blood, taken on day 0 of AZD1222 vaccination.

The CDR3: CASSKGHRGSGKLFF. In DNA form, the CDR3 reads TGTGCCAGCAGCAAAGGGCACAGGGGGTCTGGAAAACTGTTTTTT. V is TRBV21-1 and J is TRBJ1-4; the D call of TRBD1 is as the table states it, not checked on the DNA. TRBV21-1 is a listed pseudogene. This CDR3 is 15 amino acids long.